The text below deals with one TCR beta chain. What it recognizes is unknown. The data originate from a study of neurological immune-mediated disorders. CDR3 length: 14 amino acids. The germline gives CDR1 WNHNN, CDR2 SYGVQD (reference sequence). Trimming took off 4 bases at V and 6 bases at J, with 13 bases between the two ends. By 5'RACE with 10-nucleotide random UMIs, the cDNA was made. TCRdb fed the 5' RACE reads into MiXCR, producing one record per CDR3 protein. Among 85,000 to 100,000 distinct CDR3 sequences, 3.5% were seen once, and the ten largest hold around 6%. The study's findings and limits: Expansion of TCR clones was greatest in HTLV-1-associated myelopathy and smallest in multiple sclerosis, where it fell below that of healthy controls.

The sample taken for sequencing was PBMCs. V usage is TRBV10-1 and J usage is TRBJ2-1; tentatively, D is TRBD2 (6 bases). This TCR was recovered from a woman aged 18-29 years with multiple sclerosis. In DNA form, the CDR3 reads TGCGCCAGCAGTGGGGCGGCGGGGTTCAATGAGCAGTTCTTC. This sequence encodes CASSGAAGFNEQFF.